These 17 T cell receptor beta chains were all obtained from the same sample, sequenced in a study of blood T cells in healthy people across ages. The use of a sample-barcoded 5' primer and a J-beta primer mix characterized a second PCR of roughly 6 to 11 cycles. From the 5' RACE reads, TCRdb called clonotypes with MiXCR, one entry per CDR3 protein. The data hold 750,000 to 950,000 distinct CDR3 sequences, with about 53% observed a single time. Material: blood. These receptors all stem from an elderly man in good health.

The chain joins TRBV18 to TRBJ1-4, with 7 bases fitting TRBD1. The CDR3 length is 13 residues. CDR1 KGHSH and CDR2 LQKENI come from the germline V gene. V lost 9 bases, J lost 2 bases, and 3 bases stayed unmatched. The CDR3 loop reads CASQQGTNEKLFF. In DNA form, the CDR3 reads TGTGCCAGTCAACAGGGGACTAATGAAAAACTGTTTTTT.

The V gene is TRBV12-3 or TRBV12-4, the J gene TRBJ2-5, with 7 bases matching TRBD2. CDR3 length: 16 residues. With V trimmed by 6 bases and J by 2 bases, 12 bases remained unmatched. CDR3 amino acids: CASRGGASVGQETQYF. CDR3 DNA: TGTGCCAGCAGGGGAGGGGCTAGCGTAGGGCAAGAGACCCAGTACTTC.

The V call is TRBV12-3 or TRBV12-4, the J call TRBJ2-4; D tentatively reads TRBD1 or TRBD2 (5 bases each). V was trimmed by 7 bases and J by 4 bases, leaving 14 bases between them. The CDR3 totals 14 residues. The CDR3 loop reads CASTLRGPKNIQYF. In DNA form, the CDR3 reads TGTGCCAGCACCCTGAGGGGCCCGAAAAACATTCAGTACTTC.

This sequence joins TRBV3-1 and TRBJ2-3, with D perhaps TRBD1 or TRBD2 (5 bases each). CDR1 and CDR2 (germline): LGHDT, YNNKEL (reference sequence). V lost 3 bases, J lost 4 bases, and 17 bases lay in between. This CDR3 region has 16 residues. This chain's CDR3 is CASSHRGHRGADTQYF. DNA of the CDR3: TGTGCCAGCAGCCACCGGGGTCACAGAGGGGCAGATACGCAGTATTTT.

This chain uses TRBV25-1 with TRBJ2-7; 7 bases align to TRBD1. V lost 2 bases to trimming and J lost 9 bases; unmatched junction nucleotides: 4. The CDR3 length is 12 residues. CDR1 and CDR2 from the germline V gene are MGHDK and SYGVNS. This chain's CDR3 is CASSEQGVVQYF. Here the CDR3 DNA reads TGTGCCAGCAGTGAACAGGGGGTCGTGCAGTACTTC.

This clonotype appeared a few times. This chain uses TRBV20-1 with TRBJ2-7; 8 bases agree with TRBD1. The CDR3 has 12 residues. Germline-derived CDR1 and CDR2 are DFQATT and SNEGSKA (reference sequence). The junction had 2 bases not matched to a gene; V was cut back by 4 bases and J by 3 bases. This chain's CDR3 is CSATTGGYEQYF. Written as DNA, the CDR3 is TGCAGTGCTACCACAGGGGGCTACGAGCAGTACTTC.

The count of this clonotype is one. The chain links TRBV3-1 to TRBJ2-2; D is undetermined. Trimming pared 1 base from V and 5 bases from J, leaving 11 bases between. This CDR3 contains 15 residues. From germline, CDR1 is LGHDT and CDR2 YNNKEL (reference sequence). CDR3 nucleotide sequence: TGTGCCAGCAGCCAAGGGGTAATTCGGACCGGGGAGCTGTTTTTT. Translation: CASSQGVIRTGELFF.

J is TRBJ2-5 and V is TRBV2; possible D gene TRBD2, 7 bases. This CDR3 is 14 amino acids long. The V and J ends lost 6 bases and 0 bases respectively, with 11 bases between them. Germline V gives CDR1 SNHLY, CDR2 FYNNEI. The CDR3 nucleotides read TGTGCCAGCAGCCGGGGGGCGTACCAAGAGACCCAGTACTTC. Its protein product is CASSRGAYQETQYF.

The chain employs TRBV20-1 and TRBJ2-1; 12 bases are a match to TRBD2. The junction had 3 bases not matched to a gene; V was cut back by 4 bases and J by 2 bases. Germline V gene lookup returns CDR1 DFQATT and CDR2 SNEGSKA (reference sequence). CDR3 length equals 15 residues. The CDR3 loop reads CSATSGRGTYNEQFF. CDR3 sequence (DNA): TGCAGTGCTACTAGCGGGAGGGGAACCTACAATGAGCAGTTCTTC.

The rearrangement links TRBV5-1 to TRBJ2-5; 12 nucleotides line up with TRBD2. With 0 bases clipped from V and 2 bases from J, the junction kept 5 bases outside the gene matches. From germline, CDR1 is SGHRS and CDR2 YFSETQ. The CDR3 consists of 17 residues. Here the CDR3 reads CASSLVGTSGSQETQYF. In DNA, the CDR3 is TGCGCCAGCAGCTTGGTCGGGACTAGCGGGTCGCAAGAGACCCAGTACTTC.

The chain recombines TRBV24-1 with TRBJ1-2; 9 bases map to TRBD1. From germline, CDR1 is KGHDR and CDR2 SFDVKD. The CDR3 contains 15 residues. V shed 5 bases, J shed 4 bases, and the junction held 7 bases outside the gene matches. The CDR3 protein is CATSGPGQGSYGYTF. The CDR3 nucleotides are TGTGCCACCAGTGGTCCGGGACAGGGAAGCTATGGCTACACCTTC.

The V gene is TRBV2, the J gene TRBJ2-7; TRBD2 aligns across 10 bases. The CDR3 spans 14 residues. V shed 4 bases, J shed 5 bases, and the junction held 5 bases outside the gene matches. CDR1 and CDR2 from the germline V gene are SNHLY and FYNNEI. This chain's CDR3 is CASSGAGGPNEQYF. CDR3 nucleotides: TGTGCCAGCAGTGGAGCGGGAGGGCCGAACGAGCAGTACTTC.

CDR3 amino acids: CASTRPNTEAFF. CDR3 DNA: TGTGCCAGCACCCGCCCGAACACTGAAGCTTTCTTT. This chain connects TRBV28 to TRBJ1-1; D is unclear. V gave up 7 bases and J gave up 1 base, with 7 bases separating them. CDR3 length equals 12 residues. Germline lookup yields CDR1 MDHEN and CDR2 SYDVKM.

The chain joins TRBV6-6 to TRBJ2-7, with 8 bases that match TRBD1. V lost 0 bases to trimming and J lost 11 bases; unmatched junction nucleotides: 3. The CDR3 extends over 12 amino acids. In germline, CDR1 is MNHNY, CDR2 SVGAGI (reference sequence). The CDR3 DNA sequence: TGTGCCAGCAGTTACTCGGAGACAGGGGAGTACTTC. The encoded protein is CASSYSETGEYF.

This clonotype has a single count. V usage is TRBV10-3 and J usage is TRBJ2-1; 7 nucleotides align to TRBD1. The CDR3 loop spans 14 amino acids. The germline CDR1 and CDR2 sequences are ENHRY and SYGVKD. V dropped 6 bases and J dropped 1; count of bases not matched to a gene: 3. Here the CDR3 DNA reads TGTGCCATCAGCGAGGACAGGTCCTACAATGAGCAGTTCTTC. Translation gives CAISEDRSYNEQFF.

The DNA for the CDR3 is TGTGCCAGCAAGGGCCCTGGTCTTTCATACGGGGGAATCTCTGGAAACACCATATATTTT. This gives the protein CASKGPGLSYGGISGNTIYF. The chain employs TRBV21-1 and TRBJ1-3. TRBV21-1 is a listed pseudogene. CDR3 size: 20 residues.

This chain uses TRBV27 with TRBJ2-7; D remains ambiguous. CDR1 and CDR2 from the germline V gene are MNHEY and SMNVEV (reference sequence). This CDR3 region has 15 residues. V dropped 4 bases and J dropped 0 bases, with 13 bases sitting between them. CDR3 loop: CASSSPGRNSYEQYF. DNA for the CDR3: TGTGCCAGCAGTTCCCCTGGACGGAACTCCTACGAGCAGTACTTC.